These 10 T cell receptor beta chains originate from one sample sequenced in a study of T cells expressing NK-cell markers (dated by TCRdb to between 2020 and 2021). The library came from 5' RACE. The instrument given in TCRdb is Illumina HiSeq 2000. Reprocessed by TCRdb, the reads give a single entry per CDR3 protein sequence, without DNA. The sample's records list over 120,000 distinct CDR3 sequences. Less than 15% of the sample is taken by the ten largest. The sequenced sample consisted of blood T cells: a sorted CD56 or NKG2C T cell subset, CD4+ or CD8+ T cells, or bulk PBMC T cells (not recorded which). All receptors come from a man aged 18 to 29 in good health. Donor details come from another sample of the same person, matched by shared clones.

This CDR3 reads CASSQDAGSTYEQYF. This chain links TRBV4-3 with TRBJ2-7; there is no DNA to check the TCRdb D call of TRBD1. This CDR3 comprises 15 residues. Germline V lookup: CDR1 LGHNA, CDR2 YSLEER.

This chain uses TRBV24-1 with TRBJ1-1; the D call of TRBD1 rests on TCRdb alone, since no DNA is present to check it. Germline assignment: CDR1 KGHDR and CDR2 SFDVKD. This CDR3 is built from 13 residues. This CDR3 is CATKTGENTEAFF.

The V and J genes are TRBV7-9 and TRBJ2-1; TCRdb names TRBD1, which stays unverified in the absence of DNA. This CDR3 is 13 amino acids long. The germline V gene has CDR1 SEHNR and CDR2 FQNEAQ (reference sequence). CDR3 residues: CASSSGQINEQFF. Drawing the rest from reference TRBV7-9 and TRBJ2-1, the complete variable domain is DTGVSQNPRHKITKRGQNVTFRCDPISEHNRLYWYRQTLGQGPEFLTYFQNEAQLEKSRLLSDRFSAERPKGSFSTLEIQRTEQGDSAMYLCASSSGQINEQFFGPGTRLTVL.

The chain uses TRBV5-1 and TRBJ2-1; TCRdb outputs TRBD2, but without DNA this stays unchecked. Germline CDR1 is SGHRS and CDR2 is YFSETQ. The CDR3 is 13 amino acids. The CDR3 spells CASRREGLNEQFF.

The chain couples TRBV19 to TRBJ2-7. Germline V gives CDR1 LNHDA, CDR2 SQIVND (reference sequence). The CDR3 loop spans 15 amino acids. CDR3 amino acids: CASSTSRGQFYEQYF.

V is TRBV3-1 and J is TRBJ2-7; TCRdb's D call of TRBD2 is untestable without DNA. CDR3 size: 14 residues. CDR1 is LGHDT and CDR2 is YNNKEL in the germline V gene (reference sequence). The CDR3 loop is CASSQSPRGGEQYF.

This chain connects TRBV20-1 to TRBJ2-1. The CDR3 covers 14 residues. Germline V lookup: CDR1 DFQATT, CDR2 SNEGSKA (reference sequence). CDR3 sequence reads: CSARDPLAGSKQFF.

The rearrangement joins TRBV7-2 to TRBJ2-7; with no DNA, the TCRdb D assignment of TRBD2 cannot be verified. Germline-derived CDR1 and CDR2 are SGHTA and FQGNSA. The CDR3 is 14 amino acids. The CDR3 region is CASSPTRDYHEQYF.

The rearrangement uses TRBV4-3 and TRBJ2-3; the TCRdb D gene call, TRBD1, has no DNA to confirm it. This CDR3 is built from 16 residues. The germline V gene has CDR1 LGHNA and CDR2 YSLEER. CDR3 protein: CASSQEQGRPTDTQYF.

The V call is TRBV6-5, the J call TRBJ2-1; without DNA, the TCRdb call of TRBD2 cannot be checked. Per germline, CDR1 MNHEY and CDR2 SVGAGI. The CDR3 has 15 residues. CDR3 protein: CASSYVTSGYNEQFF.